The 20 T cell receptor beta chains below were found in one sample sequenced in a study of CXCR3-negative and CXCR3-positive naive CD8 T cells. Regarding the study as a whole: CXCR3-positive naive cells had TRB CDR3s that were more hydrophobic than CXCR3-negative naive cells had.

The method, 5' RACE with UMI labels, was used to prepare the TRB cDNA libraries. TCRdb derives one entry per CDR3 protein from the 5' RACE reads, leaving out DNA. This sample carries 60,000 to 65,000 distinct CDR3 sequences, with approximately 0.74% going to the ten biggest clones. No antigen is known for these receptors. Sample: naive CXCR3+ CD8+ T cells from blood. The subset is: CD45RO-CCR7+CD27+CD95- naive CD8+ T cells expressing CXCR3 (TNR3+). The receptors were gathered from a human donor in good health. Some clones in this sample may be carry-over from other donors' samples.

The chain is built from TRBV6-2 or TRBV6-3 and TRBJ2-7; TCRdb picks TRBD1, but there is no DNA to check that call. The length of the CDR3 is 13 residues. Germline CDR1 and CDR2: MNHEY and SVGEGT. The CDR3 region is CASPGQGIYEQYF.

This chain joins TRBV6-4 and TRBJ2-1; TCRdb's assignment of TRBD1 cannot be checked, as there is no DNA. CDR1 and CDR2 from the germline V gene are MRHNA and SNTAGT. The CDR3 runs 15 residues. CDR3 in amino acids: CASSDSGQGHNEQFF.

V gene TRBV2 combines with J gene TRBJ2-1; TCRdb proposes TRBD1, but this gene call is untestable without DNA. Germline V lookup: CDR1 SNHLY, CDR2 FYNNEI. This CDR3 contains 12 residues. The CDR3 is CASSDLREEQFF.

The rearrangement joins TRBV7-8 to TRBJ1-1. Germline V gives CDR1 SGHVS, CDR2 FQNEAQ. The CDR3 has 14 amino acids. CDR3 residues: CASSLPTENTEAFF.

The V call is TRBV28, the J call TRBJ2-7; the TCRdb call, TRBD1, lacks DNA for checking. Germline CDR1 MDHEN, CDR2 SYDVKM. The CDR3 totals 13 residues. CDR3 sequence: CASSLGGSGEQYF.

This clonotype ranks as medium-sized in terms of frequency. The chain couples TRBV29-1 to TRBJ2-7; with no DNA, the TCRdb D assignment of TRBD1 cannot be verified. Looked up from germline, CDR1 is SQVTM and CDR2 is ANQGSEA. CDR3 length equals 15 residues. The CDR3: CSVNPPDRPLYEQYF.

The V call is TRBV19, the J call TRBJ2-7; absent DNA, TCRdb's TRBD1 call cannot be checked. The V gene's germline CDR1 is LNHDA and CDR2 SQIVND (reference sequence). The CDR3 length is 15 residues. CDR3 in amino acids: CASSPGQGGTYEQYF.

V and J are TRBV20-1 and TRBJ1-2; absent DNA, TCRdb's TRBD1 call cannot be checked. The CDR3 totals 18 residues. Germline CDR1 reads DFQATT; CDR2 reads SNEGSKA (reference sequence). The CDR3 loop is CSARGPEAEWQGFYGYTF.

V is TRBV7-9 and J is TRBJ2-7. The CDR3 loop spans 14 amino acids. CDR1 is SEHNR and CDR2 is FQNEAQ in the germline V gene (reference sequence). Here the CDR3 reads CASSLEGWAYEQYF. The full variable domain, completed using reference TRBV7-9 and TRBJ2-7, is DTGVSQNPRHKITKRGQNVTFRCDPISEHNRLYWYRQTLGQGPEFLTYFQNEAQLEKSRLLSDRFSAERPKGSFSTLEIQRTEQGDSAMYLCASSLEGWAYEQYFGPGTRLTVT.

This CDR3 is CASRRWDTAKYNEQFF. The V gene is TRBV5-1, the J gene TRBJ2-1; absent DNA, TCRdb's TRBD1 call cannot be checked. The CDR3 sequence is 16 residues long. CDR1 is SGHRS and CDR2 is YFSETQ in the germline V gene.

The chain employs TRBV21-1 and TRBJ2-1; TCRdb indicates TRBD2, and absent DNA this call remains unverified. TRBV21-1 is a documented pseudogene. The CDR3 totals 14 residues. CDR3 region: CATPESGGAGEQFF.

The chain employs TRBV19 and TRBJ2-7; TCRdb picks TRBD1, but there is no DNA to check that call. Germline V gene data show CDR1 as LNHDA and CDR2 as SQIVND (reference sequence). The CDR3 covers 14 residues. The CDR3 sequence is CASSITQGAQEQYF.

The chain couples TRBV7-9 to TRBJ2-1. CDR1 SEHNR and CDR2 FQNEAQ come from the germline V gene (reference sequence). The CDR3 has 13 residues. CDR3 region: CASSKGAYNEQFF.

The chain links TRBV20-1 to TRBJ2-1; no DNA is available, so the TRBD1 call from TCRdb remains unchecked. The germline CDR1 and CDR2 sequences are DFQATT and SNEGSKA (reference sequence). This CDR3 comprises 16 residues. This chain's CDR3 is CSARDDPAGGATGQFF.

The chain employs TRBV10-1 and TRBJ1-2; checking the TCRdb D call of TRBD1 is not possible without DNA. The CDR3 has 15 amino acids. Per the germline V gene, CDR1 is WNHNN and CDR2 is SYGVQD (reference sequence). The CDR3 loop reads CASSARGPANYGYTF.

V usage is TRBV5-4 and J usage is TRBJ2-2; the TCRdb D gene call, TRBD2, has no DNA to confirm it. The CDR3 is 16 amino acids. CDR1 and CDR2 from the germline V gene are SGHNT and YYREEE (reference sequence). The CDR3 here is CASSQVLAGATGELFF. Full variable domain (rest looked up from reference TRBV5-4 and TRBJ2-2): ETGVTQSPTHLIKTRGQQVTLRCSSQSGHNTVSWYQQALGQGPQFIFQYYREEENGRGNFPPRFSGLQFPNYSSELNVNALELDDSALYLCASSQVLAGATGELFFGEGSRLTVL.

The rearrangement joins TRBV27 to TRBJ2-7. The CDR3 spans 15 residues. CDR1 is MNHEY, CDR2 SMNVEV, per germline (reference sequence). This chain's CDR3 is CASSLSSFTFYEQYF.

This chain's CDR3 is CASSLLQAIEAFF. The rearrangement joins TRBV7-9 to TRBJ1-1; lacking DNA, the TRBD1 call made by TCRdb goes unchecked. This CDR3 spans 13 amino acids. Germline V gives CDR1 SEHNR, CDR2 FQNEAQ (reference sequence).

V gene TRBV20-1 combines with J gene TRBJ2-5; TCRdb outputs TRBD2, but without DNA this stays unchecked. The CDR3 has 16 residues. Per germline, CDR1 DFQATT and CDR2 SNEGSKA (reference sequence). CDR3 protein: CSASAKRLGKEETQYF.

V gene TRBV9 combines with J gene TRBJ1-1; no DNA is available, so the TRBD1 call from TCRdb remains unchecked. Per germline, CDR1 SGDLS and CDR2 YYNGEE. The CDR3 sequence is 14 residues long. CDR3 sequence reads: CASSAGPGWTEAFF.